A single sample is the source of the 23 T cell receptor beta chains below, sequenced in a study of shared clonotypes between healthy human individuals. The table came from immunoSEQ multiplex PCR; TCRdb's copy has only in-frame clones and leaves some out. In the table there are about 640,000 clones, about 78% of which are singletons. The sequenced sample consisted of memory CD4+ T cells sorted from blood. As for subset: CD45RA-negative fraction. The receptors stem from a woman aged 25 to 39 in good health.

This clone was observed a single time. This chain joins TRBV18 and TRBJ1-4; 9 nucleotides agree with TRBD1. This CDR3 spans 15 amino acids. J gave up 4 bases and V 5 bases, and 5 bases lay outside the gene matches. The germline V gene has CDR1 KGHSH and CDR2 LQKENI. In nucleotides, the CDR3 is TGTGCCAGCTCAGCTGGGACAGGGAATAATGAAAAACTGTTTTTT. As protein: CASSAGTGNNEKLFF.

A remark on this clone: A far larger clone is a single base away, which makes a read error likely. At the DNA level, this CDR3 is encoded by other sequences in the same sample as well. The rearrangement uses TRBV11-3 and TRBJ1-1; D not certain. Deletions cut 4 bases from V and 5 bases from J, with 14 bases between. The CDR3 length is 14 residues. CDR1 is SGHNT, CDR2 YENEEA, per germline. The CDR3 loop is CASSCRYSLTEAFF. The CDR3 DNA is TGTGCCAGCAGCTGCCGTTACTCCCTTACTGAAGCTTTCTTT.

This clone was seen once. This may arise from a read error, as a much more abundant clone is one base away. Other DNA sequences in the same sample also yield this CDR3. The chain uses TRBV11-2 and TRBJ1-5; TRBD1 might be the D (6 bases). There are 14 residues in the CDR3. Germline V gene data show CDR1 as SGHAT and CDR2 as FQNNGV. The ends were cut back, 0 bases at V and 4 bases at J, with 7 bases in the middle. The CDR3, as DNA: TGTGCCAGCAGCTTAGAAGGGGGGAATCAGCCCCAGCATTTT. Translation: CASSLEGGNQPQHF. The whole variable domain, remainder taken from reference TRBV11-2 and TRBJ1-5, is EAGVAQSPRYKIIEKRQSVAFWCNPISGHATLYWYQQILGQGPKLLIQFQNNGVVDDSQLPKDRFSAERLKGVDSTLKIQPAKLEDSAVYLCASSLEGGNQPQHFGDGTRLSIL.

The chain links TRBV27 to TRBJ2-6, with 13 bases aligning to TRBD2. Germline lookup yields CDR1 MNHEY and CDR2 SMNVEV (reference sequence). This CDR3 has 17 amino acids. With 9 bases clipped from V and 1 base from J, the junction kept 6 bases outside the gene matches. CDR3 residues: CARIPGLAGSGANVLTF. CDR3 nucleotide sequence: TGTGCCAGGATCCCGGGACTAGCGGGATCTGGGGCCAACGTCCTGACTTTC.

This chain connects TRBV19 to TRBJ2-5; TRBD1 might be the D (6 bases). The CDR3 is 17 amino acids. V was shortened by 1 base and J by 0 bases, with 15 bases between the two germline ends. Germline V gene data show CDR1 as LNHDA and CDR2 as SQIVND (reference sequence). CDR3 region: CASSIAQGRNYQETQYF. CDR3 in DNA: TGTGCCAGTAGTATAGCACAGGGCAGAAACTACCAAGAGACCCAGTACTTC.

The chain combines TRBV19 with TRBJ2-3, with a tentative D call TRBD1 (5 bases). The V end was cut by 4 bases, the J end by 5 bases, with 13 bases between. CDR3 size: 14 residues. CDR1 and CDR2 (germline): LNHDA, SQIVND (reference sequence). The CDR3 is CASSRWGTGDTQYF. The CDR3 bases are TGTGCCAGTAGTAGGTGGGGCACAGGAGATACGCAGTATTTT. Filled out from reference TRBV19 and TRBJ2-3, the complete variable domain reads DGGITQSPKYLFRKEGQNVTLSCEQNLNHDAMYWYRQDPGQGLRLIYYSQIVNDFQKGDIAEGYSVSREKKESFPLTVTSAQKNPTAFYLCASSRWGTGDTQYFGPGTRLTVL.

This chain joins TRBV27 and TRBJ1-2; D might be TRBD1 (5 bases). This CDR3 spans 13 amino acids. V was cut by 0 bases and J by 8 bases, with 10 bases left in between. Germline-derived CDR1 and CDR2 are MNHEY and SMNVEV (reference sequence). For the CDR3, the DNA is TGTGCCAGCAGTTTATCGTATGAGGGGGGCTACACCTTC. It yields the protein CASSLSYEGGYTF.

This clone was seen once. The rearrangement uses TRBV5-4 and TRBJ2-1, with TRBD2 as a possible D gene (5 bases). V was pared by 3 bases and J by 5 bases, with 15 bases between. Per germline, CDR1 SGHNT and CDR2 YYREEE (reference sequence). The CDR3 covers 15 residues. Here the CDR3 DNA reads TGTGCCAGCAGCTGGGGTGGAGGACGGGACAATGAGCAGTTCTTC. It translates to CASSWGGGRDNEQFF.

This clone appeared many times. The sample holds other DNA sequences that translate to the same CDR3. As DNA, the CDR3 is TGCGCCAGCAGCCCCGGGACAGGGGACGTTGGCTACACCTTC. Translating gives CASSPGTGDVGYTF. This sequence joins TRBV5-1 and TRBJ1-2, with 10 bases aligning to TRBD1. The CDR3 extends over 14 amino acids. V lost 4 bases, J lost 7 bases, and 7 bases stayed unmatched. CDR1 and CDR2 from the germline V gene are SGHRS and YFSETQ.

This chain uses TRBV5-1 with TRBJ2-1; maybe TRBD1 (5 bases). Trimming removed 1 base from V and 0 bases from J, with 14 bases in between. The germline CDR1 and CDR2 sequences are SGHRS and YFSETQ. CDR3 length equals 17 residues. The CDR3 DNA reads as TGCGCCAGCAGCTTGTCACCGATGACAGCCTCCTACAATGAGCAGTTCTTC. Protein: CASSLSPMTASYNEQFF.

This clone was counted a few times. The chain links TRBV5-1 to TRBJ1-5; perhaps TRBD1 as D (5 bases). Germline V gene data show CDR1 as SGHRS and CDR2 as YFSETQ. The CDR3 is made up of 16 amino acids. Trimming pared 0 bases from V and 4 bases from J, leaving 14 bases between. The CDR3 sequence is CASSLGDGVWNQPQHF. CDR3 DNA sequence: TGCGCCAGCAGCTTGGGGGACGGGGTATGGAATCAGCCCCAGCATTTT. Drawing the rest from reference TRBV5-1 and TRBJ1-5, the complete variable domain is KAGVTQTPRYLIKTRGQQVTLSCSPISGHRSVSWYQQTPGQGLQFLFEYFSETQRNKGNFPGRFSGRQFSNSRSEMNVSTLELGDSALYLCASSLGDGVWNQPQHFGDGTRLSIL.

This clone was seen more than once but under ten times. The chain uses TRBV6-1 and TRBJ2-7; TRBD2 agrees at 12 bases. Looked up from germline, CDR1 is MNHNS and CDR2 is SASEGT. Trimming cost V 2 bases and J 7 bases; bases outside gene matches: 6. CDR3 length: 15 amino acids. The CDR3 region is CASSELAGGLREQYF. The CDR3 nucleotides are TGTGCCAGCAGTGAACTAGCGGGAGGGCTAAGGGAGCAGTACTTC.

In regard to this clone: The sample has other DNA sequences that encode this CDR3 too. This chain joins TRBV5-1 and TRBJ1-2, with 7 bases that match TRBD1. Looked up from germline, CDR1 is SGHRS and CDR2 is YFSETQ. Trimming cost V 3 bases and J 8 bases; bases outside gene matches: 4. The CDR3 covers 12 residues. CDR3 region: CASSWTGYGYTF. CDR3 sequence (DNA): TGCGCCAGCAGCTGGACAGGTTACGGCTACACCTTC.

The chain recombines TRBV5-1 with TRBJ2-3; 7 positions match TRBD2. The CDR3 is 17 amino acids. CDR1 is SGHRS, CDR2 YFSETQ, per germline. The J segment lost 1 base and the V segment lost 4 bases, leaving 12 bases of the junction unmatched. CDR3 DNA: TGCGCCAGCAGCGAGTCGGTCTCTAGCGGAGGCACAGATACGCAGTATTTT. This encodes CASSESVSSGGTDTQYF.

The chain is built from TRBV4-1 and TRBJ2-7; D is undetermined. V lost 1 base to trimming and J lost 7 bases, with 14 bases between them. Germline V gene sequence: CDR1 MGHRA, CDR2 YSYEKL. The CDR3 totals 14 residues. The CDR3 DNA is TGCGCCAGCAGCCAAGGGCCCCGAGAAAGGGAGCAGTACTTC. Encoded protein: CASSQGPREREQYF.

The V gene is TRBV2, the J gene TRBJ2-4, with 9 bases aligning to TRBD2. The CDR3 length is 16 residues. Germline loops: CDR1 SNHLY, CDR2 FYNNEI. With 5 bases clipped from V and 7 bases from J, the junction kept 12 bases outside the gene matches. The CDR3 region is CASSLLAGPGGNIQYF. CDR3 in DNA: TGTGCCAGCAGTCTACTAGCGGGCCCCGGCGGGAACATTCAGTACTTC.

The chain combines TRBV18 with TRBJ2-1, with TRBD2 matching over 14 bases. Germline CDR1 and CDR2: KGHSH and LQKENI. The J segment lost 5 bases and the V segment lost 5 bases, leaving 14 bases of the junction unmatched. The CDR3 is 19 amino acids. The CDR3 DNA reads TGTGCCAGCTCATCAGGACTAGCGGGAGGAGGGGGGTTGGACAATGAGCAGTTCTTC. Translating it yields CASSSGLAGGGGLDNEQFF.

This chain connects TRBV18 to TRBJ1-1, with D unresolved. Germline V gene data show CDR1 as KGHSH and CDR2 as LQKENI. V dropped 3 bases and J dropped 6 bases, with 14 bases sitting between them. The length of the CDR3 is 14 residues. The CDR3 protein is CASSPGITTPEAFF. DNA of the CDR3: TGTGCCAGCTCACCGGGGATAACGACTCCTGAAGCTTTCTTT.

This clone showed up just once. The chain links TRBV6-1 to TRBJ1-5; D gene ambiguous. V lost 1 base, J lost 0 bases, and 10 bases lay in between. This CDR3 contains 16 residues. Germline V gives CDR1 MNHNS, CDR2 SASEGT. The CDR3 loop is CASSEEGTVSNQPQHF. CDR3 bases: TGTGCCAGCAGTGAAGAGGGTACAGTTAGCAATCAGCCCCAGCATTTT.

This clone was found many times. The chain uses TRBV4-2 and TRBJ1-1; D ambiguous. This CDR3 is 13 amino acids long. Germline V gives CDR1 LGHNA, CDR2 YNFKEQ. The germline V and J ends were trimmed by 0 bases and 4 bases, with 6 bases remaining between them. The CDR3 nucleotides are TGTGCCAGCAGCCAAGACCAGTTCACTGAAGCTTTCTTT. This gives the protein CASSQDQFTEAFF.

This clone was detected only a few times. The V and J genes are TRBV9 and TRBJ2-7, with 9 nucleotides matching TRBD1. The CDR3 spans 17 residues. The trim removed 0 bases at V and 1 base at J, leaving 8 bases unmatched. The germline V gene encodes CDR1 SGDLS and CDR2 YYNGEE. CDR3 DNA: TGTGCCAGCAGCGTAGCGACCGGGACAGGGAAATCCTACGAGCAGTACTTC. This sequence encodes CASSVATGTGKSYEQYF.

The CDR3 DNA reads as TGTGCCAGCAGCCCTGGACTAGCGGGCACAGATACGCAGTATTTT. It translates to CASSPGLAGTDTQYF. This chain connects TRBV14 to TRBJ2-3; 10 nucleotides line up with TRBD2. The CDR3 runs to 15 residues. Germline-derived CDR1 and CDR2 are SGHDN and FVKESK. V lost 4 bases, J lost 1 base, and 2 bases stayed unmatched.

This clone has just one count. A clone one base away is much larger, so this may be a read error. The sample holds other DNA sequences that translate to the same CDR3. The V call is TRBV5-1, the J call TRBJ1-1; D uncertain. V lost 2 bases and J 1 base, leaving 6 bases between the germline ends. The CDR3 spans 13 residues. Germline assignment: CDR1 SGHRS and CDR2 YFSETQ. DNA for the CDR3: TGCGCCAGCAGCTTCGCAGGGAACACTGAAGCTTTCTTT. Residues: CASSFAGNTEAFF.